The following is a T cell receptor beta chain sequence with its context. The repertoire was sequenced with immunoSEQ multiplex PCR; TCRdb's copy has only in-frame clones and lacks some. Among 300,000 to 350,000 clones, over 75% were seen once, and the ten largest hold roughly 2.3%. The data stem from a study of blood T cell repertoires in COVID-19. V gave up 5 bases and J gave up 5 bases, with 12 bases separating them. Germline assignment: CDR1 SGHTA and CDR2 FQGNSA. The CDR3 is made up of 13 amino acids. Everyone who took part was roughly 18 to 89 years old, and they came from about two dozen US areas. Cohort placement rested on clinical history that participants reported themselves.

The sequencing input was PBMCs or T cells enriched from blood (not recorded which). J is TRBJ1-1 and V is TRBV7-2; TRBD1 might be the D (5 bases). The source of this sequence is a young man who had recovered from COVID-19. The CDR3 DNA follows: TGTGCCAGCAGCGCGGGGGTCGGGACTGAAGCTTTCTTT. It is translated as CASSAGVGTEAFF.